A selection of T cell receptor beta chains follows, all from one sample in a study of CD8 T cells in Susac syndrome. TCRdb itself ran the immunoSEQ multiplex PCR reads through MiXCR, one entry per CDR3 protein. The sample includes 150,000 to 200,000 distinct CDR3 sequences, more than 90% of them seen just once. Sequences were obtained from CD4+ T cells from PBMCs. The receptor source for this set is a human donor in good health. Each CDR3 is given with its conserved first and last residue. A D gene is named only where the DNA matches it firmly. Not every row has a clone size; where given, it reads once, few, many or a size class.

abundance: NA; d_gene: TRBD2; j_gene: TRBJ2-3; v_gene: TRBV6-1; CDR3aa: CASSPRLAGYTDTQYF; CDR3nt: TGTGCCAGCAGTCCCCGGCTAGCGGGGTACACAGATACGCAGTATTTT
abundance: NA; d_gene: NA; j_gene: TRBJ1-6; v_gene: TRBV5-1; CDR3aa: CASSLEGVEGSPLHF; CDR3nt: TGCGCCAGCAGCTTGGAGGGGGTGGAGGGGTCACCCCTCCATTTT
abundance: NA; d_gene: TRBD2; j_gene: TRBJ2-3; v_gene: TRBV7-2; CDR3aa: CASSPRLAADTQYF; CDR3nt: TGTGCCAGCAGCCCCCGACTAGCGGCAGATACGCAGTATTTT
abundance: NA; d_gene: NA; j_gene: TRBJ1-2; v_gene: TRBV12-3/TRBV12-4; CDR3aa: CASRDPVRGYTF; CDR3nt: TGTGCCAGCAGGGACCCGGTAAGGGGCTACACCTTC
abundance: NA; d_gene: NA; j_gene: TRBJ2-7; v_gene: TRBV3-1; CDR3aa: CASSQDGTYNYEQYF; CDR3nt: TGTGCCAGCAGCCAAGATGGGACCTATAACTACGAGCAGTACTTC
abundance: NA; d_gene: NA; j_gene: TRBJ1-2; v_gene: TRBV19; CDR3aa: CASSWLGADGYTF; CDR3nt: TGTGCCAGTAGTTGGCTGGGGGCGGATGGCTACACCTTC
abundance: NA; d_gene: NA; j_gene: TRBJ2-7; v_gene: TRBV18; CDR3aa: CASSPTGHEQYF; CDR3nt: TGTGCCAGCTCACCAACGGGACACGAGCAGTACTTC
abundance: NA; d_gene: NA; j_gene: TRBJ1-6; v_gene: TRBV28; CDR3aa: CASRTGRQSSYNSPLHF; CDR3nt: TGTGCCAGCAGGACTGGACGTCAAAGCTCCTATAATTCACCCCTCCACTTT
abundance: few; d_gene: NA; j_gene: TRBJ2-5; v_gene: TRBV9; CDR3aa: CASSVGGFQETQYF; CDR3nt: TGTGCCAGCAGCGTAGGCGGGTTCCAAGAGACCCAGTACTTC
abundance: NA; d_gene: TRBD2; j_gene: TRBJ2-1; v_gene: TRBV9; CDR3aa: CASSPPGLAGGGEQFF; CDR3nt: TGTGCCAGCAGTCCTCCGGGACTAGCGGGGGGTGGTGAGCAGTTCTTC
abundance: NA; d_gene: NA; j_gene: TRBJ1-1; v_gene: TRBV5-1; CDR3aa: CASSFVPGANTEAFF; CDR3nt: TGCGCCAGCAGCTTCGTCCCGGGGGCCAACACTGAAGCTTTCTTT
abundance: NA; d_gene: TRBD2; j_gene: TRBJ2-5; v_gene: TRBV20-1; CDR3aa: CSASITSGRETQYF; CDR3nt: TGCAGTGCTTCTATCACTAGCGGGCGAGAGACCCAGTACTTC
abundance: once; d_gene: NA; j_gene: TRBJ2-1; v_gene: TRBV20-1; CDR3aa: CSARDLRGDEQFF; CDR3nt: TGCAGTGCTAGAGATCTGAGGGGGGATGAGCAGTTCTTC
abundance: once; d_gene: NA; j_gene: TRBJ2-1; v_gene: TRBV3-1; CDR3aa: CASSQRSLGEQFF; CDR3nt: TGTGCCAGCAGCCAACGTAGCTTGGGTGAGCAGTTCTTC
abundance: NA; d_gene: NA; j_gene: TRBJ2-4; v_gene: TRBV11-2; CDR3aa: CASSLDYTGSGIQYF; CDR3nt: TGTGCCAGCAGCTTAGACTATACAGGGAGTGGCATTCAGTACTTC
abundance: NA; d_gene: TRBD2; j_gene: TRBJ2-1; v_gene: TRBV10-3; CDR3aa: CAIRSGDNEQFF; CDR3nt: TGTGCCATCAGAAGCGGGGACAATGAGCAGTTCTTC
abundance: NA; d_gene: NA; j_gene: TRBJ1-1; v_gene: TRBV30; CDR3aa: CAWSVADLMNTEAFF; CDR3nt: TGTGCCTGGAGTGTGGCAGACCTTATGAACACTGAAGCTTTCTTT
abundance: NA; d_gene: NA; j_gene: TRBJ2-3; v_gene: TRBV30; CDR3aa: CAWCPKAGTSTDTQYF; CDR3nt: TGTGCCTGGTGCCCGAAAGCCGGGACAAGCACAGATACGCAGTATTTT
abundance: NA; d_gene: TRBD1; j_gene: TRBJ1-5; v_gene: TRBV20-1; CDR3aa: CSARGTGYSNQPQHF; CDR3nt: TGCAGTGCTAGGGGGACAGGCTATAGCAATCAGCCCCAGCATTTT
abundance: NA; d_gene: TRBD1; j_gene: TRBJ2-4; v_gene: TRBV2; CDR3aa: CASSRDRVTKNIQYF; CDR3nt: TGTGCCAGCAGCCGGGACAGGGTAACCAAAAACATTCAGTACTTC
abundance: NA; d_gene: TRBD1; j_gene: TRBJ1-4; v_gene: TRBV2; CDR3aa: CASRKQGENEKLFF; CDR3nt: TGTGCCAGCAGGAAACAGGGGGAAAACGAAAAACTGTTTTTT
abundance: NA; d_gene: NA; j_gene: TRBJ1-2; v_gene: TRBV20-1; CDR3aa: CSASPGPLDGYTF; CDR3nt: TGCAGTGCTAGCCCAGGGCCGCTGGATGGCTACACCTTC
abundance: NA; d_gene: TRBD2; j_gene: TRBJ2-1; v_gene: TRBV7-2; CDR3aa: CASSLGTSGGEFF; CDR3nt: TGTGCCAGCAGCTTGGGGACTAGCGGGGGAGAGTTCTTC
abundance: NA; d_gene: NA; j_gene: TRBJ2-5; v_gene: TRBV29-1; CDR3aa: CSGVTGIQETQYF; CDR3nt: TGCAGCGGTGTTACCGGGATCCAAGAGACCCAGTACTTC
abundance: NA; d_gene: NA; j_gene: TRBJ2-4; v_gene: TRBV9; CDR3aa: CASSVGPTGNIQYF; CDR3nt: TGTGCCAGCAGCGTAGGCCCGACTGGGAACATTCAGTACTTC
abundance: NA; d_gene: TRBD1; j_gene: TRBJ1-6; v_gene: TRBV3-1; CDR3aa: CASRDTQGTSSPLHF; CDR3nt: TGTGCCAGCAGAGACACACAGGGGACGTCATCACCCCTCCACTTT
abundance: NA; d_gene: NA; j_gene: TRBJ1-1; v_gene: TRBV29-1; CDR3aa: CSVDPQAFF; CDR3nt: TGCAGCGTTGATCCCCAGGCTTTCTTT
abundance: NA; d_gene: NA; j_gene: TRBJ1-5; v_gene: TRBV20-1; CDR3aa: CSARVATGEQPQHF; CDR3nt: TGCAGTGCTAGAGTCGCGACCGGCGAGCAGCCCCAGCATTTT
abundance: NA; d_gene: NA; j_gene: TRBJ2-7; v_gene: TRBV20-1; CDR3aa: CSAGRTGREQYF; CDR3nt: TGCAGTGCTGGAAGGACTGGGCGGGAGCAGTACTTC
abundance: NA; d_gene: TRBD1; j_gene: TRBJ2-2; v_gene: TRBV27; CDR3aa: CASHAGGTGELFF; CDR3nt: TGTGCCAGTCATGCAGGGGGCACCGGGGAGCTGTTTTTT
abundance: NA; d_gene: NA; j_gene: TRBJ1-2; v_gene: TRBV29-1; CDR3aa: CSVSSTGRVYGYTF; CDR3nt: TGCAGCGTTTCGAGCACGGGACGGGTCTATGGCTACACCTTC
abundance: NA; d_gene: NA; j_gene: TRBJ1-1; v_gene: TRBV24-1; CDR3aa: CATSDFLNTEAFF; CDR3nt: TGTGCCACCAGTGATTTTCTGAACACTGAAGCTTTCTTT
abundance: NA; d_gene: NA; j_gene: TRBJ2-5; v_gene: TRBV29-1; CDR3aa: CSVARGRETQYF; CDR3nt: TGCAGCGTTGCTAGGGGAAGGGAGACCCAGTACTTC
abundance: NA; d_gene: TRBD1; j_gene: TRBJ2-5; v_gene: TRBV29-1; CDR3aa: CSHYTPGTGGQETQYF; CDR3nt: TGCAGCCACTATACTCCCGGGACAGGGGGTCAAGAGACCCAGTACTTC
abundance: once; d_gene: NA; j_gene: TRBJ2-3; v_gene: TRBV20-1; CDR3aa: CSAREVAQHTQYF; CDR3nt: TGCAGTGCTAGAGAGGTCGCTCAGCATACGCAGTATTTT